Presented here are 7 T cell receptor beta chains from one specimen sequenced in a study of blood T cell repertoires in COVID-19. Libraries were prepared by immunoSEQ multiplex PCR; TCRdb keeps only in-frame clonotypes and omits some of them. The repertoire holds some 200,000 clones, with 80% to 85% as singletons. The sample comprised peripheral blood. The receptors originated from a woman aged 55-75 years with acute or convalescent COVID-19.

The J gene is TRBJ2-1, the V gene TRBV5-1; 12 bases line up with TRBD2. The V segment lost 0 bases and the J segment 12 bases; nucleotides outside the gene matches: 10. This CDR3 has 16 residues. Germline loops: CDR1 SGHRS, CDR2 YFSETQ. The DNA of the CDR3 is TGCGCCAGCAGCTTGGAACCTAGCGGGGGGGTTGTGGTGCAGTTCTTC. Amino acid sequence: CASSLEPSGGVVVQFF.

This chain links TRBV6-5 with TRBJ1-1; D unclear. Germline CDR1 and CDR2: MNHEY and SVGAGI. V was trimmed by 0 bases and J by 5 bases, leaving 10 bases between them. CDR3 size: 14 residues. CDR3 residues: CASSYSWQATEAFF. The CDR3 DNA is TGTGCCAGCAGTTACTCATGGCAGGCGACTGAAGCTTTCTTT.

V gene TRBV20-1 combines with J gene TRBJ1-1; unclear D gene. With 5 bases removed from V and 11 bases from J, the gap between germline ends came to 12 bases. The CDR3 totals 10 residues. Germline V CDR1 and CDR2: DFQATT, SNEGSKA (reference sequence). CDR3 protein: CSASTTGAFF. The CDR3 DNA follows: TGCAGTGCTTCAACGACTGGGGCTTTCTTT.

The chain couples TRBV19 to TRBJ1-5; D might be TRBD1 (5 bases). The V end was cut by 6 bases, the J end by 5 bases, with 14 bases between. In germline, CDR1 is LNHDA, CDR2 SQIVND (reference sequence). This CDR3 has 14 amino acids. CDR3 bases: TGTGCCAGTAGAAAAGGGGTGGTTGATCAGCCCCAGCATTTT. The encoded protein is CASRKGVVDQPQHF. Using reference TRBV19 and TRBJ1-5 for the parts outside the CDR3, the full variable domain is DGGITQSPKYLFRKEGQNVTLSCEQNLNHDAMYWYRQDPGQGLRLIYYSQIVNDFQKGDIAEGYSVSREKKESFPLTVTSAQKNPTAFYLCASRKGVVDQPQHFGDGTRLSIL.

The chain recombines TRBV4-1 with TRBJ1-5, with no clear D. The CDR3 consists of 13 residues. V was trimmed by 0 bases and J by 4 bases, leaving 4 bases between them. The germline V gene encodes CDR1 MGHRA and CDR2 YSYEKL. The CDR3 DNA is TGCGCCAGCAGCCAAGATTATAATCAGCCCCAGCATTTT. Translating it yields CASSQDYNQPQHF.

In this sample, this clone turned up once. This chain connects TRBV6-1 to TRBJ2-1; TRBD2 might be the D (5 bases). V dropped 2 bases and J dropped 6 bases, with 17 bases sitting between them. CDR3 length: 16 amino acids. Germline V gives CDR1 MNHNS, CDR2 SASEGT. CDR3 amino acids: CASSEWTAQIRNEQFF. CDR3 bases: TGTGCCAGCAGTGAATGGACTGCCCAAATCCGCAATGAGCAGTTCTTC.

The V call is TRBV28, the J call TRBJ2-7, with TRBD2 identical over 7 bases. This CDR3 has 16 residues. From germline, CDR1 is MDHEN and CDR2 SYDVKM. V was clipped by 2 bases and J by 5 bases; unmatched bases: 12. This CDR3 is CASSLISGGTVHEQYF. The CDR3 DNA reads TGTGCCAGCAGTTTAATATCGGGGGGTACTGTCCACGAGCAGTACTTC.